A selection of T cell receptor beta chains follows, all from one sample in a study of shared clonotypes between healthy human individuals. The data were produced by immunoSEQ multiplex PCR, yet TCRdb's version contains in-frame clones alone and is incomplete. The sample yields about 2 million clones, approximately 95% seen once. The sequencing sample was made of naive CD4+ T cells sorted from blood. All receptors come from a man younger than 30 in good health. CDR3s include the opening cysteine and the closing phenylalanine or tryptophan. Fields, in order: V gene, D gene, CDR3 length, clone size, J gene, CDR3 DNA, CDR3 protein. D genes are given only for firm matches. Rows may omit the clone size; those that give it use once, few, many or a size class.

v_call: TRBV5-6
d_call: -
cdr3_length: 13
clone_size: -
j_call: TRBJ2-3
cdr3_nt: TGTGCCAGCAGTCAGCTGGCGGAAGATACGCAGTATTTT
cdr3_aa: CASSQLAEDTQYF

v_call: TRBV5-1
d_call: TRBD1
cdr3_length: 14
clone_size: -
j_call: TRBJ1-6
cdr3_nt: TGCGCCAGCAGCCATGGACAGGGAGATTCACCCCTCCACTTT
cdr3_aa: CASSHGQGDSPLHF

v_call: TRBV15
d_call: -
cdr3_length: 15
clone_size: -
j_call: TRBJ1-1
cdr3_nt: TGTGCCACCAGCAGAGATTTCTCGAAGAACACTGAAGCTTTCTTT
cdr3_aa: CATSRDFSKNTEAFF

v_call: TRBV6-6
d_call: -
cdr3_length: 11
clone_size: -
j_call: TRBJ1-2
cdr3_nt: TGTGCCAGCAGTTCGGGAGGTGGCTACACCTTC
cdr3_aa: CASSSGGGYTF

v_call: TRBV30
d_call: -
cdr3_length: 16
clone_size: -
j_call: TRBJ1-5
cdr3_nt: TGTGCCTGGAGTAGAAGTGGGGGAAGGGGCAATCAGCCCCAGCATTTT
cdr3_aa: CAWSRSGGRGNQPQHF

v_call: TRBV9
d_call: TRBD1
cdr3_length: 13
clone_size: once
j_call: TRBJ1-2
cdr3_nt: TGTGCCTCAGGGGGGCCGCCGAACTATGGCTACACCTTC
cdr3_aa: CASGGPPNYGYTF

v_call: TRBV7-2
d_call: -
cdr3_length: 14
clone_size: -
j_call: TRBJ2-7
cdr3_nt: TGTGCCAGCAGCTTACGGCTAGCGATCTACGAGCAGTACTTC
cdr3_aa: CASSLRLAIYEQYF

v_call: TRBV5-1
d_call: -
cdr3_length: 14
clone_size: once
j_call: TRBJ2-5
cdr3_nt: TGCGCCAGCAACCAGGGGACTTATCAAGAGACCCAGTACTTC
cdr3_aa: CASNQGTYQETQYF

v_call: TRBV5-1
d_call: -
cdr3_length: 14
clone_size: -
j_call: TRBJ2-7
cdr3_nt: TGCGCCAGCAGCTTTATGGACGGCTCCTACGAGCAGTACTTC
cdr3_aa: CASSFMDGSYEQYF

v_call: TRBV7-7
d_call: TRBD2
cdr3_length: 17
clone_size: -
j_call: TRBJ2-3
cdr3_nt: TGTGCTAGCAGCTTCTCTAGCGGGAGGGTTTCGACAGATACGCAGTATTTT
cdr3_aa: CASSFSSGRVSTDTQYF

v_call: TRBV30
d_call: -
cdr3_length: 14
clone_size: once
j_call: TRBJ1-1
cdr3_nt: TGTGCCTGGAGTCGGAGCTCCTTGAACACTGAAGCTTTCTTT
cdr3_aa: CAWSRSSLNTEAFF

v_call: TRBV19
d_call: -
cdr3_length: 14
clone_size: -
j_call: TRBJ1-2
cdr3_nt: TGTGCCAGTAGTATTGACCAGGGGACCTACGGCTACACCTTC
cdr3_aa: CASSIDQGTYGYTF

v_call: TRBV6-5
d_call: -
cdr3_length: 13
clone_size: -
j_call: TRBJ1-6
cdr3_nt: TGTGCCAGCAGGTTGACTGGGGGGTCACCCCTCCACTTT
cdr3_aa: CASRLTGGSPLHF

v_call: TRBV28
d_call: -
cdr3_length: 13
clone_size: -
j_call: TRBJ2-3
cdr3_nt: TGTGCCAGCAGTGCTGGGTCCACAGATACGCAGTATTTT
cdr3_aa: CASSAGSTDTQYF

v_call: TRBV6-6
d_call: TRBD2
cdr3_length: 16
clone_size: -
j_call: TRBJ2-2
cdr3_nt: TGTGCCAGCAGTTCGACTAGCGGGGGGGCTCCCGGGGAGCTGTTTTTT
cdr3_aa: CASSSTSGGAPGELFF

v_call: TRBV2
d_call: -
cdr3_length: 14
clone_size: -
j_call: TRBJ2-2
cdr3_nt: TGTGCCAGCAGTTTGGGGGCAGAGACTGGGGAGCTGTTTTTT
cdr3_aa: CASSLGAETGELFF

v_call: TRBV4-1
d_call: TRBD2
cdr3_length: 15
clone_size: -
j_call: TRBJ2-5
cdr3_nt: TGCGCCAGCAGCCAAGGACTAGCGGGAGGCGAGACCCAGTACTTC
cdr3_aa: CASSQGLAGGETQYF

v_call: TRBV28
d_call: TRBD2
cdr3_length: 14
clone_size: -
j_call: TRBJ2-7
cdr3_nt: TGTGCCAGCAGTTTACTAGCGGGCTCCTACGAGCAGTACTTC
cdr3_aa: CASSLLAGSYEQYF

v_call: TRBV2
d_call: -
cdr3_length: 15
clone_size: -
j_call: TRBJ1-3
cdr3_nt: TGTGCCAGCAGTGAGAGGGGCATCTCTGGAAACACCATATATTTT
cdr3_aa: CASSERGISGNTIYF

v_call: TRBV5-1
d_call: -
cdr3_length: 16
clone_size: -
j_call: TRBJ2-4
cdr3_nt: TGCGCCAGCAGCTTGGAACCGCCAACAGCCAAAAACATTCAGTACTTC
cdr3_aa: CASSLEPPTAKNIQYF

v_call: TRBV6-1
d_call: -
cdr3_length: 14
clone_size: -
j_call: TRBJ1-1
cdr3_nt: TGTGCCAGCAGTGGAAGGGGACAGAACACTGAAGCTTTCTTT
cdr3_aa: CASSGRGQNTEAFF

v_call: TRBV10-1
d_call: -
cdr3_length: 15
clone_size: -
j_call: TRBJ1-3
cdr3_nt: TGCGCCAGCAGAGTAACAGGGAACTCTGGAAACACCATATATTTT
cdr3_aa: CASRVTGNSGNTIYF

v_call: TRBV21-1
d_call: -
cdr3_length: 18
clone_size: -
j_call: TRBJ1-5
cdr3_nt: TGTGCCAGCAGCCAGGGGGTTCTCAGGACGGAGGTATGGCAGCCCCAGCATTTT
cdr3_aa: CASSQGVLRTEVWQPQHF

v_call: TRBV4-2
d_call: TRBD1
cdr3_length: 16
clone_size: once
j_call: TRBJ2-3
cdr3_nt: TGTGCCAGCAGCCCGTTTCTCACAGGGGTCACAGATACGCAGTATTTT
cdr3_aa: CASSPFLTGVTDTQYF

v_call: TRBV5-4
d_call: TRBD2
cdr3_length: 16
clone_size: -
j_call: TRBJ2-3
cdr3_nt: TGTGCCAGCAGCTTACCAGCGGGGGCGATCACAGATACGCAGTATTTT
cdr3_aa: CASSLPAGAITDTQYF

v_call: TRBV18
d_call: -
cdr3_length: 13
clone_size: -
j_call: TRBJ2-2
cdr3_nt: TGTGCCAGCTCAGGCCTGAACACCGGGGAGCTGTTTTTT
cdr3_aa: CASSGLNTGELFF

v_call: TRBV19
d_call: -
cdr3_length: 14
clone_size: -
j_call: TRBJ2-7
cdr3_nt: TGTGCCAGTAGTAGTGGACTCCGGTACTACGAGCAGTACTTC
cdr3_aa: CASSSGLRYYEQYF

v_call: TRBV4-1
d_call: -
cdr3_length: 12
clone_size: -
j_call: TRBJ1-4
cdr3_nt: TGCGCCAGCAGCCCCCTAGGTGAAAAACTGTTTTTT
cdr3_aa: CASSPLGEKLFF

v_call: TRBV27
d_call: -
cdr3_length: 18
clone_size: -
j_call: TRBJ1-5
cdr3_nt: TGTGCCAGCAGTTTAATCGGCAGAAAGTTTAATAGCAATCAGCCCCAGCATTTT
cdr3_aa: CASSLIGRKFNSNQPQHF

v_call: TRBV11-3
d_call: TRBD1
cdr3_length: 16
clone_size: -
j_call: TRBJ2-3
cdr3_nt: TGTGCCAGCAGCCCGCTGGGACAGGGGGAAACAGATACGCAGTATTTT
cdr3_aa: CASSPLGQGETDTQYF

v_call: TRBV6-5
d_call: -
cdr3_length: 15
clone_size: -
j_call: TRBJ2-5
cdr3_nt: TGTGCCAGCAGTTACTCTCCTAGCAGTATTGGGACCCAGTACTTC
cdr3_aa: CASSYSPSSIGTQYF

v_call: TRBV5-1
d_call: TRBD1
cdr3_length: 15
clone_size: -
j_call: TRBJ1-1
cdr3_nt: TGCGCCAGCAGCGGCGCAGGGACAGGAAACACTGAAGCTTTCTTT
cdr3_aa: CASSGAGTGNTEAFF

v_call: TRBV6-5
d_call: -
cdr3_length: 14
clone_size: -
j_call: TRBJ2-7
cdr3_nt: TGTGCCAGCAGTTACGACGGCCCTTTTTACGAGCAGTACTTC
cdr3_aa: CASSYDGPFYEQYF

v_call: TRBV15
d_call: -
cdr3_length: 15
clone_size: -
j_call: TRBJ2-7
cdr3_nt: TGTGCCACCAGCAGAGGCGTGGCAGGGAAGTACGAGCAGTACTTC
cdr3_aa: CATSRGVAGKYEQYF

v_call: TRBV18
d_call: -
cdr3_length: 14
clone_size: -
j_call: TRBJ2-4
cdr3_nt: TGTGCCAGCTCACCCTGGGCAGACGTGAACATTCAGTACTTC
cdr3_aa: CASSPWADVNIQYF

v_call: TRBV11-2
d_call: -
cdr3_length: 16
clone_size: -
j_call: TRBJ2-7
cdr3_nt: TGTGCCAGCAGCTTAAGGTGGACAGATGCCTCCTACGAGCAGTACTTC
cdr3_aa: CASSLRWTDASYEQYF

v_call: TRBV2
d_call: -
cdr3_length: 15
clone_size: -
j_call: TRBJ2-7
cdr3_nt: TGTGCCAGCAAAGGCGATGTGGGAGGAATCTACGAGCAGTACTTC
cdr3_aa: CASKGDVGGIYEQYF

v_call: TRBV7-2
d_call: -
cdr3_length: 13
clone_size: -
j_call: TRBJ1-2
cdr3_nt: TGTGCCAGCAGCCTCCCCCCGGACTATGGCTACACCTTC
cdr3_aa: CASSLPPDYGYTF

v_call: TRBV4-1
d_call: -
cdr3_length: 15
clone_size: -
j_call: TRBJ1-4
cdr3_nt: TGCGCCAGCAGCCAATTTAACGGGAGAGGTGAAAAACTGTTTTTT
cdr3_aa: CASSQFNGRGEKLFF

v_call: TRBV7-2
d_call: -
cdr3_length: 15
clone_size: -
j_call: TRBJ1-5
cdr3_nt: TGTGCCAGCAGCCCGGACGGGGGAAGCAATCAGCCCCAGCATTTT
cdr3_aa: CASSPDGGSNQPQHF

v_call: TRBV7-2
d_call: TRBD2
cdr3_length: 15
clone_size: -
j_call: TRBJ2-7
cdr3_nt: TGTGCCAGCAGCCGAGCCGGGGACTATTCTACCGAGCAGTACTTC
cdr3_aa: CASSRAGDYSTEQYF

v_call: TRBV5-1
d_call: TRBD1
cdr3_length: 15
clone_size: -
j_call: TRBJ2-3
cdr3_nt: TGCGCCAGCAGCCGACAGGGAGATGACACAGATACGCAGTATTTT
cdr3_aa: CASSRQGDDTDTQYF

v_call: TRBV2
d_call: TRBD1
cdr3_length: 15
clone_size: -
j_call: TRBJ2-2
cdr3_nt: TGTGCCAGCCATGAACAGGGGCTGAACACCGGGGAGCTGTTTTTT
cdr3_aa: CASHEQGLNTGELFF

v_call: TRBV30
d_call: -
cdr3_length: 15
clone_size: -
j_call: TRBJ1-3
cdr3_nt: TGTGCCTGGACCGTGAGTTTTTTCTCTGGAAACACCATATATTTT
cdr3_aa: CAWTVSFFSGNTIYF

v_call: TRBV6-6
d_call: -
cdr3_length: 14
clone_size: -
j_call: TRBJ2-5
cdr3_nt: TGTGCCAGCAGTGATAGAGGGGGGAAAGAGACCCAGTACTTC
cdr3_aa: CASSDRGGKETQYF

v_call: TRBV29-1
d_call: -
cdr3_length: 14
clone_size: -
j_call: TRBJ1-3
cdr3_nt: TGCAGCGTACCAAGACAGTCCTCTGGAAACACCATATATTTT
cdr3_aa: CSVPRQSSGNTIYF

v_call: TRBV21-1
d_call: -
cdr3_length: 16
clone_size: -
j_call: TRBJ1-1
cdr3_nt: TGTGCCAGCAGCCTTCCAAGAGGGGGCCACCACACTGAAGCTTTCTTT
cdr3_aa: CASSLPRGGHHTEAFF

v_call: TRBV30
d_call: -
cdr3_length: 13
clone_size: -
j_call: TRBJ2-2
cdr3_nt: TGTGCCTGGAACTCCCACCCTCCCGGGGAGCTGTTTTTT
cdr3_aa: CAWNSHPPGELFF

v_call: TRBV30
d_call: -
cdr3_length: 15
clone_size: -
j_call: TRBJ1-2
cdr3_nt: TGTGCCTGGAACCCAGACAGGAAAGCTAACTATGGCTACACCTTC
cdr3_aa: CAWNPDRKANYGYTF

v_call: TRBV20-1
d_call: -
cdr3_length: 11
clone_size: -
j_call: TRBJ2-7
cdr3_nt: TGCAGTGCTAGCCGCGCCTACGAGCAGTACTTC
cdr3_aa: CSASRAYEQYF

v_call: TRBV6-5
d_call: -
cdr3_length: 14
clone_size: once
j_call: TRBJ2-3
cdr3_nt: TGTGCCAGCAGGGAGCAGGAGAGCACAGATACGCAGTATTTT
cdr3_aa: CASREQESTDTQYF

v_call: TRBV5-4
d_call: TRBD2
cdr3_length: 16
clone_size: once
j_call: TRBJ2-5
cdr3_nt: TGTGCCAGCAGCCCGTCGAGTAGCGGGGTACAAGAGACCCAGTACTTC
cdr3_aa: CASSPSSSGVQETQYF

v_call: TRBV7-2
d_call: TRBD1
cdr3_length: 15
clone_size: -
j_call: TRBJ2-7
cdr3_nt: TGTGCCAGCAGCCGAACACAGGGGCGAGGTTTCGAGCAGTACTTC
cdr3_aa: CASSRTQGRGFEQYF

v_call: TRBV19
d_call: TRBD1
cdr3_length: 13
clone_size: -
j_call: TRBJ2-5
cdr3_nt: TGTGCCATTCCTGACAGGGCCCTAGAGACCCAGTACTTC
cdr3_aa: CAIPDRALETQYF

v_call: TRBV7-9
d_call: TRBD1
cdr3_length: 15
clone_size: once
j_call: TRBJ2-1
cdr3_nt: TGTGCCAGCAGCTTAGGACAGGGGCTCTACAATGAGCAGTTCTTC
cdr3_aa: CASSLGQGLYNEQFF

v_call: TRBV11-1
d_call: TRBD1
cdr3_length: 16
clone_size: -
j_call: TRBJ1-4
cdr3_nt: TGTGCCAGCAGCTTCGTGACGAGGGGGCAGAGGGAAAAACTGTTTTTT
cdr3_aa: CASSFVTRGQREKLFF

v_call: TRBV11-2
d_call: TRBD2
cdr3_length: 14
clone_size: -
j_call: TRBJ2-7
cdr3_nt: TGTGCCAGCAGCCCTACTAGCGGGAGCTACGAGCAGTACTTC
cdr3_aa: CASSPTSGSYEQYF

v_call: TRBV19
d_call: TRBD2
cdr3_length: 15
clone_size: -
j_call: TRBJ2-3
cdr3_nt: TGTGCCAGTACCTTAGCGGGAGTTCTCACAGATACGCAGTATTTT
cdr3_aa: CASTLAGVLTDTQYF

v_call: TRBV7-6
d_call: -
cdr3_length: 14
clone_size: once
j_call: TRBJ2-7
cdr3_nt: TGTGCCAGCAGCCAGGACAGAGCCAGGGGCGAGCAGTACTTC
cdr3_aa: CASSQDRARGEQYF